This T cell receptor (beta chain) was found in a study of PD-L1 blockade in urothelial cancer. Study information: Intravenous atezolizumab, 1,200 mg every 3 weeks, was begun by patients around 2014. Prior regimens of chemotherapy numbered 0 to 3 per patient.

As to this clone: Antigen: not known.

CDR1 SGHRS and CDR2 YFSETQ come from the germline V gene. The CDR3 runs 13 residues. The V and J ends lost 5 bases and 10 bases respectively, with 18 bases between them. TCRdb keeps only in-frame clones here, not all; method: immunoSEQ multiplex PCR. The sample contains tens of thousands of clones, over 75% of which appear only once. Study results and caveats: Durable-benefit patients showed greater tumor-associated blood clone expansion at 3 weeks. Below-median pretreatment blood TCR clonality was associated with improved progression-free and overall survival.

This chain uses TRBV5-1 with TRBJ1-2; possible D gene TRBD1, 5 bases. Sequencing used PBMCs, obtained around atezolizumab (anti-PD-L1) treatment. The origin of this receptor is a man between 65 and 85 years old with urothelial cancer. Written as DNA, the CDR3 is TGCGCCAGCAGACCCGGGACCGGGAGCGACTACACCTTC. This translates into CASRPGTGSDYTF.